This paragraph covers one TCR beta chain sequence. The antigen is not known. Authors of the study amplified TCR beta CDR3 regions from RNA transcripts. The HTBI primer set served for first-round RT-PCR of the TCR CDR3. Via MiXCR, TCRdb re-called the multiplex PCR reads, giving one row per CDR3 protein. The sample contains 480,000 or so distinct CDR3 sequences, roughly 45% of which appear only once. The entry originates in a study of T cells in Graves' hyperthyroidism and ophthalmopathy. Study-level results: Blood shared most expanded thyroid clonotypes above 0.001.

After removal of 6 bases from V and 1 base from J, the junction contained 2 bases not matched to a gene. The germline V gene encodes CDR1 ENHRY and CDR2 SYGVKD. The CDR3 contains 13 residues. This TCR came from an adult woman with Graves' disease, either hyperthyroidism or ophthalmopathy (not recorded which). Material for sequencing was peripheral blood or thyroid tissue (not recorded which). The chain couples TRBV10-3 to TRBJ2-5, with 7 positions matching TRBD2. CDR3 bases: TGTGCCATCAGGGGACTACTCCAAGAGACCCAGTACTTC. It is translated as CAIRGLLQETQYF.